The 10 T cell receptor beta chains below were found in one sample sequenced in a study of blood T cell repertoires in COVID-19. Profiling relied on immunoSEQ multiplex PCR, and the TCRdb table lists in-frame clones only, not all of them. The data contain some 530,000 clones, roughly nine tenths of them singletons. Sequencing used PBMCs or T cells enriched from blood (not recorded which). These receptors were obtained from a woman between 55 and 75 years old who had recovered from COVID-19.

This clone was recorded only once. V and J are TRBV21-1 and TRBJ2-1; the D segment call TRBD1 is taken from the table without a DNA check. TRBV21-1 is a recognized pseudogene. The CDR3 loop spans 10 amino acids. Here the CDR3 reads CASPGESQFF. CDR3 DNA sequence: TGTGCCAGCCCAGGGGAATCGCAGTTCTTC.

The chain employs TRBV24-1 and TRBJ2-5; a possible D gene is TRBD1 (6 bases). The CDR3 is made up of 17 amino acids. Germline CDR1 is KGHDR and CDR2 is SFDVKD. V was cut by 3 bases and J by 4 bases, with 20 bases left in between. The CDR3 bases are TGTGCCACCAGTGATCCAGCAGCAACTTACAGGGCAGAGACCCAGTACTTC. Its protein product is CATSDPAATYRAETQYF.

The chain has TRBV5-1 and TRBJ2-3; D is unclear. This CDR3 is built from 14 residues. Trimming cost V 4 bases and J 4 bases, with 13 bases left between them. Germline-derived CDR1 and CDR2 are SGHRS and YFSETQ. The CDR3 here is CASSPPSFADTQYF. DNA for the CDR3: TGCGCCAGCAGCCCTCCTTCGTTTGCAGATACGCAGTATTTT.

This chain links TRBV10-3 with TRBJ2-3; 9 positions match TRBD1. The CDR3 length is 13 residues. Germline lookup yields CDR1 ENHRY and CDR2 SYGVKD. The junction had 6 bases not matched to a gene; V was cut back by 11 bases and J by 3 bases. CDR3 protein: CASMDRGTDTQYF. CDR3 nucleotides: TGTGCCTCAATGGACAGGGGAACAGATACGCAGTATTTT.

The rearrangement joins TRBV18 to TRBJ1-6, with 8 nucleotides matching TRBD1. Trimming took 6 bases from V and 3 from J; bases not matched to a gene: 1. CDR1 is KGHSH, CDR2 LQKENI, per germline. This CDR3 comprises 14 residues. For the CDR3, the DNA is TGTGCCAGCTCTGGACAGGGCTATAATTCACCCCTCCACTTT. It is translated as CASSGQGYNSPLHF.

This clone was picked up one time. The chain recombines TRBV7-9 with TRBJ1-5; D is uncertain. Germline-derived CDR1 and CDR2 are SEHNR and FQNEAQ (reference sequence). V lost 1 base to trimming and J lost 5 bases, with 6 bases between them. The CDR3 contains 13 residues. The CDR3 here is CASSLGADQPQHF. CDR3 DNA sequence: TGTGCCAGCAGCTTAGGCGCGGATCAGCCCCAGCATTTT.

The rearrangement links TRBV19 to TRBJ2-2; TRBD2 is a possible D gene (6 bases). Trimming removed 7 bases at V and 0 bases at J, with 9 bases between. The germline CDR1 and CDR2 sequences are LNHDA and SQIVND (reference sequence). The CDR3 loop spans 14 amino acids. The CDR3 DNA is TGTGCCAGTATGCGGGGTGCGAACACCGGGGAGCTGTTTTTT. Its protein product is CASMRGANTGELFF.

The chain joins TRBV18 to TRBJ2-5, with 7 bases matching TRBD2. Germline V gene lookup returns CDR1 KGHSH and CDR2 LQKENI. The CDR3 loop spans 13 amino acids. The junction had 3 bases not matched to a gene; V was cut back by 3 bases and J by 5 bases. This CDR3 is CASSPGGLETQYF. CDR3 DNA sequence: TGTGCCAGCTCACCCGGGGGGTTGGAGACCCAGTACTTC.

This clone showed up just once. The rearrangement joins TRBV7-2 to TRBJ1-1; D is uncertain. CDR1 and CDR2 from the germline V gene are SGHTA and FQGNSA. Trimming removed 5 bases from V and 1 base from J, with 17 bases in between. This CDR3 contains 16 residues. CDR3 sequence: CASSRGLTERNTEAFF. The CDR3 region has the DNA TGTGCCAGCAGCCGCGGGTTGACGGAAAGGAACACTGAAGCTTTCTTT.

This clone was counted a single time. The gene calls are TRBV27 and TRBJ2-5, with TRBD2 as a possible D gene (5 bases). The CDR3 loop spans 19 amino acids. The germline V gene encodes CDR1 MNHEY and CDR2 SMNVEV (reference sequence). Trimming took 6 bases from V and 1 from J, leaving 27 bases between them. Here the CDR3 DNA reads TGTGCCAGCAGGGAGAAACCGGGATGGGTCACCTCAGGCCAAGAGACCCAGTACTTC. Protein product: CASREKPGWVTSGQETQYF.